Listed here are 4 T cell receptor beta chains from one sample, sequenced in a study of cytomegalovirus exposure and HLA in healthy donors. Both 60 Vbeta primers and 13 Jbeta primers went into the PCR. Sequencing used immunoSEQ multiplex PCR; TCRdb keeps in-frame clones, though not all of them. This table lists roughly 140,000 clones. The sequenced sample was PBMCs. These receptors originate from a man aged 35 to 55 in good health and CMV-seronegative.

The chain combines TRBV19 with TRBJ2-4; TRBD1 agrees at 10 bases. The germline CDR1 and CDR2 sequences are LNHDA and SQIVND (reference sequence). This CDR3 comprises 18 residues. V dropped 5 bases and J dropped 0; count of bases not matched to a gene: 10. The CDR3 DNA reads TGTGCCAGTAGTCCCCGGGACAGGGGCGCCCTAGCCAAAAACATTCAGTACTTC. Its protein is CASSPRDRGALAKNIQYF.

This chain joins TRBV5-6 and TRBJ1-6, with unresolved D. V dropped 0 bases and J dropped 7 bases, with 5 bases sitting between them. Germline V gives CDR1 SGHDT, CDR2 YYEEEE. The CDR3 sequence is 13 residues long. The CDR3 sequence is CASSLGENSPLHF. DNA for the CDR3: TGTGCCAGCAGCTTGGGCGAGAATTCACCCCTCCACTTT. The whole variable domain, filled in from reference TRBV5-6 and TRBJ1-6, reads DAGVTQSPTHLIKTRGQQVTLRCSPKSGHDTVSWYQQALGQGPQFIFQYYEEEERQRGNFPDRFSGHQFPNYSSELNVNALLLGDSALYLCASSLGENSPLHFGNGTRLTVT.

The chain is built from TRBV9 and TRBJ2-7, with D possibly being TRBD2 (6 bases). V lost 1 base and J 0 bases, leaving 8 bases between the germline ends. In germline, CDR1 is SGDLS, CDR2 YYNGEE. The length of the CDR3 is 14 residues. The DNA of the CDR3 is TGTGCCAGCAGCGTATGGGGGGACTCCTACGAGCAGTACTTC. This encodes CASSVWGDSYEQYF. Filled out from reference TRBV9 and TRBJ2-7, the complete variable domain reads DSGVTQTPKHLITATGQRVTLRCSPRSGDLSVYWYQQSLDQGLQFLIQYYNGEERAKGNILERFSAQQFPDLHSELNLSSLELGDSALYFCASSVWGDSYEQYFGPGTRLTVT.

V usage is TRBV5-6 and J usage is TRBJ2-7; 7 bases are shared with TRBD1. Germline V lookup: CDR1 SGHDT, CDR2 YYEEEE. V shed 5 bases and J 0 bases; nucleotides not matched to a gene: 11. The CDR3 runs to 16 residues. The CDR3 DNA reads TGTGCCAGCAGTAAACAAACAGGGGCCGTCTCCTACGAGCAGTACTTC. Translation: CASSKQTGAVSYEQYF. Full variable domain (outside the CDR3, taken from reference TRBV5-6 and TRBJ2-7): DAGVTQSPTHLIKTRGQQVTLRCSPKSGHDTVSWYQQALGQGPQFIFQYYEEEERQRGNFPDRFSGHQFPNYSSELNVNALLLGDSALYLCASSKQTGAVSYEQYFGPGTRLTVT.